The clone carrying this TCR beta chain was recorded many times. Its target is unknown. These data come from a study of regulatory T cells in long-lasting Graves disease. Study-wide results and limits: Compared with new cases, persistent Graves' patients showed reduced TCR diversity.

Time point reported: newly diagnosed GD, antithyroid drugs for less than 3 months. Making the TCR library involved RNA that had been extracted from PBMCs. With iRepertoire HTBI primers and Arm-PCR of CDR3 regions, TCR beta libraries were built. TCRdb processed the multiplex PCR reads anew with MiXCR; each CDR3 protein has one entry. Found here are under 300,000 distinct CDR3 sequences, 20% to 25% of them singletons; the top ten hold around 13%. CDR1 and CDR2 from the germline V gene are SGHAT and FQNNGV. The CDR3 covers 14 residues. The V end lost 7 bases, the J end lost 4 bases, and 17 bases lay between the germline ends.

The chain couples TRBV11-2 to TRBJ2-7; possible D gene TRBD1, 5 bases. This clonotype was obtained from a female donor with Graves disease. Sequencing used peripheral blood mononuclear cells (PBMCs), obtained at new diagnosis, from a patient treated with antithyroid drugs. CDR3 protein: CASKGARAAYEQYF. The CDR3 bases are TGTGCCAGCAAAGGGGCCAGGGCCGCGTACGAGCAGTACTTC.